Listed here are 30 T cell receptor beta chains from one sample, sequenced in a study of human T cells and chemical hapten exposure. TCRdb reprocessed the 5' RACE reads via MiXCR and lists one record per CDR3 protein. The sample consists of under 100,000 distinct CDR3 sequences, roughly 15% of them appearing once. RNA extraction used unfractionated whole blood as the source of total RNA. These receptors came from a female donor in good health.

The V and J genes are TRBV7-2 and TRBJ1-2, with 7 bases lining up with TRBD1. The CDR3 has 15 residues. V shed 2 bases, J shed 7 bases, and the junction held 10 bases outside the gene matches. Looked up from germline, CDR1 is SGHTA and CDR2 is FQGNSA. This chain's CDR3 is CASSLTGAIPSGYTF. The CDR3 bases are TGTGCCAGCAGCTTAACAGGGGCGATCCCATCTGGCTACACCTTC.

The genes are TRBV28 and TRBJ2-4; TRBD2 might be the D (6 bases). The CDR3 loop spans 14 amino acids. In germline, CDR1 is MDHEN, CDR2 SYDVKM. V was clipped by 8 bases and J by 6 bases, with 17 bases between them. CDR3 sequence: CASRSLAAGNIQYF. The CDR3 DNA reads as TGTGCCAGCCGTTCGCTAGCAGCGGGAAACATTCAGTACTTC.

V and J are TRBV10-3 and TRBJ2-1, with 8 bases lining up with TRBD2. There are 15 residues in the CDR3. Per the germline V gene, CDR1 is ENHRY and CDR2 is SYGVKD. The V and J ends lost 7 bases and 6 bases, in that order; junction bases with no gene match: 11. CDR3 in amino acids: CAITPGLEARNEQFF. The CDR3 DNA reads as TGTGCCATCACCCCGGGACTAGAAGCTCGCAATGAGCAGTTCTTC.

In this sample, this clonotype turned up a few times. The chain links TRBV7-2 to TRBJ1-5; D is uncertain. The CDR3 extends over 13 amino acids. CDR1 is SGHTA and CDR2 is FQGNSA in the germline V gene. Trimming shortened V by 3 bases and J by 3 bases, and 6 bases separated the two germline ends. CDR3 in DNA: TGTGCCAGCAGCTTTTCGGACAATCAGCCCCAGCATTTT. This sequence encodes CASSFSDNQPQHF.

A few counts support this clonotype. The V call is TRBV12-3 or TRBV12-4, the J call TRBJ2-5; D is undetermined. The length of the CDR3 is 16 residues. V was shortened by 1 base and J by 5 bases, with 17 bases between the two germline ends. CDR3 loop: CASSLVITRLSETQYF. CDR3 in DNA: TGTGCCAGCAGTTTAGTAATCACCAGGCTTTCGGAGACCCAGTACTTC.

This clonotype was seen a few times. The genes are TRBV19 and TRBJ1-4, with 10 nucleotides matching TRBD1. The ends lost 6 bases at V and 6 bases at J; junction bases unmatched: 7. The germline V gene encodes CDR1 LNHDA and CDR2 SQIVND (reference sequence). The length of the CDR3 is 15 residues. CDR3 residues: CASSRRTGGYEKLFF. The CDR3 DNA reads as TGTGCCAGTAGCCGGAGGACAGGGGGATATGAAAAACTGTTTTTT.

This clonotype was counted a single time. J is TRBJ1-1 and V is TRBV18, with unresolved D. Trimming took off 3 bases at V and 6 bases at J, with 11 bases between the two ends. The CDR3 sequence is 13 residues long. Germline lookup yields CDR1 KGHSH and CDR2 LQKENI. DNA of the CDR3: TGTGCCAGCTCACCGGAAAGGGCCGCTGAAGCTTTCTTT. It specifies CASSPERAAEAFF.

The table lists this clonotype with a few counts. The chain is built from TRBV20-1 and TRBJ2-3, with a tentative D call TRBD2 (6 bases). The CDR3 spans 15 residues. Germline CDR1 and CDR2: DFQATT and SNEGSKA (reference sequence). The V and J ends lost 0 bases and 3 bases respectively, with 13 bases between them. The CDR3 region is CSARDETGVTDTQYF. CDR3 sequence (DNA): TGCAGTGCTAGAGATGAAACGGGGGTAACAGATACGCAGTATTTT.

This clonotype was picked up a small number of times. This chain uses TRBV6-1 with TRBJ2-2; D is perhaps TRBD2 (5 bases). Germline CDR1 reads MNHNS; CDR2 reads SASEGT. Trimming took 5 bases from V and 4 from J, leaving 11 bases between them. The CDR3 totals 14 residues. The CDR3 region has the DNA TGTGCCAGCAGTTTCGGACTGGGCACCGGGGAGCTGTTTTTT. Its translation: CASSFGLGTGELFF.

Only a few counts were recorded for this clonotype. The rearrangement links TRBV7-7 to TRBJ2-5, with 10 bases matching TRBD2. Germline V gives CDR1 SSHAT, CDR2 FNYEAQ (reference sequence). The length of the CDR3 is 15 residues. The CDR3, as DNA: TGTGCTACCGGGGGGTTACTAGCGGGACAAGAGACCCAGTACTTC. Its protein product is CATGGLLAGQETQYF.

The gene calls are TRBV28 and TRBJ2-3; D unresolved. Trimming took off 6 bases at V and 2 bases at J, with 15 bases between the two ends. Germline CDR1 reads MDHEN; CDR2 reads SYDVKM. This CDR3 is built from 15 residues. The CDR3 reads CASSPEGEPTDTQYF. The CDR3 DNA is TGTGCCAGCAGCCCCGAAGGAGAGCCCACAGATACGCAGTATTTT.

The V gene is TRBV12-3 or TRBV12-4, the J gene TRBJ2-1; no clear D gene. Trimming removed 5 bases at V and 5 bases at J, with 25 bases between. This CDR3 has 18 amino acids. The CDR3 nucleotides read TGTGCCAGCAGTCCCGGTTCTGCCCATCTCAATTGGCACAATGAGCAGTTCTTC. It codes for CASSPGSAHLNWHNEQFF.

This clonotype was counted a few times. V and J are TRBV7-2 and TRBJ1-2; D remains ambiguous. The CDR3 has 13 residues. From germline, CDR1 is SGHTA and CDR2 FQGNSA. Trimming pared 0 bases from V and 4 bases from J, leaving 6 bases between. The CDR3 loop is CASSLASSYGYTF. The CDR3 bases are TGTGCCAGCAGCTTAGCGTCCAGCTATGGCTACACCTTC.

This clonotype was seen only a few times. The chain recombines TRBV7-2 with TRBJ2-2, with D tentatively TRBD1 or TRBD2 (6 bases each). CDR3 length: 16 amino acids. Trimming cost V 3 bases and J 5 bases, with 16 bases left between them. CDR1 SGHTA and CDR2 FQGNSA come from the germline V gene. The CDR3 reads CASSLMGGRATGELFF. In nucleotides, the CDR3 is TGTGCCAGCAGCTTGATGGGGGGCCGAGCAACCGGGGAGCTGTTTTTT.

This chain uses TRBV7-2 with TRBJ2-5, with TRBD2 as a possible D gene (7 bases). V lost 7 bases and J lost 5, with 26 bases in between. The CDR3 runs to 17 residues. Germline CDR1 SGHTA, CDR2 FQGNSA. DNA of the CDR3: TGTGCCAGCACCCCTTATCCCGGTCGGGGGGCTGGGGAGACCCAGTACTTC. Translating it yields CASTPYPGRGAGETQYF.

This sequence joins TRBV20-1 and TRBJ1-2; 12 bases align to TRBD1. V shed 0 bases and J 4 bases; nucleotides not matched to a gene: 12. This CDR3 spans 18 amino acids. Germline lookup yields CDR1 DFQATT and CDR2 SNEGSKA (reference sequence). DNA for the CDR3: TGCAGTGCTAGAGATGGTGTGGGACAGGGGGCTCTCCTCTATGGCTACACCTTC. Its protein is CSARDGVGQGALLYGYTF.

The table lists this clonotype with a few counts. CDR3 bases: TGTGCCAGCATACAGGACAGGGTGGGGCAAAACTATGGCTACACCTTC. Its protein product is CASIQDRVGQNYGYTF. The rearrangement links TRBV2 to TRBJ1-2; TRBD1 matches 8 bases. Germline loops: CDR1 SNHLY, CDR2 FYNNEI. The junction had 12 bases not matched to a gene; V was cut back by 7 bases and J by 2 bases. The CDR3 sequence is 16 residues long.

The sample holds a few counts of this clonotype. V usage is TRBV3-1 and J usage is TRBJ1-6; a possible D gene is TRBD1 (5 bases). V was shortened by 0 bases and J by 8 bases, with 11 bases between the two germline ends. The CDR3 is 15 amino acids. Germline V CDR1 and CDR2: LGHDT, YNNKEL (reference sequence). Here the CDR3 reads CASSQDAGLYSPLHF. The DNA of the CDR3 is TGTGCCAGCAGCCAAGACGCGGGGCTGTATTCACCCCTCCACTTT.

This clonotype came up many times. The rearrangement joins TRBV20-1 to TRBJ2-7, with 8 positions matching TRBD1. Germline-derived CDR1 and CDR2 are DFQATT and SNEGSKA (reference sequence). There are 13 residues in the CDR3. V shed 4 bases, J shed 5 bases, and the junction held 7 bases outside the gene matches. The CDR3: CSAIRGQFDEQYF. CDR3 bases: TGCAGTGCTATCAGGGGGCAGTTCGACGAGCAGTACTTC.

This clonotype turned up a few times. The V and J genes are TRBV11-3 and TRBJ1-1; D not certain. Germline CDR1 SGHNT, CDR2 YENEEA. The CDR3 is made up of 12 amino acids. The ends were cut back, 0 bases at V and 11 bases at J, with 10 bases in the middle. This chain's CDR3 is CASSLDREGAFF. CDR3 sequence (DNA): TGTGCCAGCAGCTTAGACCGGGAGGGCGCTTTCTTT.

This clonotype has a handful of counts. The rearrangement links TRBV10-2 to TRBJ2-1; the D call may be TRBD1 or TRBD2 (7 bases each). The ends were cut back, 2 bases at V and 9 bases at J, with 17 bases in the middle. The CDR3 spans 15 residues. Germline loops: CDR1 WSHSY, CDR2 SAAADI. Here the CDR3 DNA reads TGCGCCAGCAGTGAGCAGGGGGGGGGCCACGGTGAGCAGTTCTTC. This gives the protein CASSEQGGGHGEQFF.

This clonotype was observed at least ten times. The CDR3 loop reads CASRGGDVQAFF. The CDR3 DNA reads TGTGCCAGCAGGGGGGGGGACGTCCAAGCTTTCTTT. The J gene is TRBJ1-1, the V gene TRBV2, with D maybe TRBD1 (5 bases). This CDR3 region has 12 residues. V lost 6 bases and J 9 bases, leaving 14 bases between the germline ends. Germline CDR1 and CDR2: SNHLY and FYNNEI.

This clonotype was seen a few times. V usage is TRBV20-1 and J usage is TRBJ2-3; perhaps D is TRBD1 or TRBD2 (5 bases each). The CDR3 has 15 residues. V lost 6 bases and J lost 4, with 20 bases in between. The germline gives CDR1 DFQATT, CDR2 SNEGSKA (reference sequence). CDR3 nucleotides: TGCAGTGCACGTTCCAGGTTTCGAGGGGCAGATACGCAGTATTTT. Its protein product is CSARSRFRGADTQYF.

The CDR3 bases are TGCAGTGCTACCCAGGGGATGGGCAAAAACATTCAGTACTTC. The encoded protein is CSATQGMGKNIQYF. The V gene is TRBV20-1, the J gene TRBJ2-4; TRBD1 is a possible D gene (6 bases). Germline CDR1 is DFQATT and CDR2 is SNEGSKA (reference sequence). The CDR3 runs to 14 residues. The germline V and J ends were trimmed by 4 bases and 3 bases, with 13 bases remaining between them.

This clonotype was counted ten times or more. The chain is built from TRBV9 and TRBJ2-7, with a possible D match to TRBD2 (5 bases). The V and J ends lost 3 bases and 3 bases respectively, with 10 bases between them. Germline CDR1 and CDR2: SGDLS and YYNGEE. The CDR3 runs to 13 residues. As DNA, the CDR3 is TGTGCCAGCAGCGCCGGTGAGGGCTACGAGCAGTACTTC. Residues: CASSAGEGYEQYF.

This clonotype was found a few times. V gene TRBV9 combines with J gene TRBJ2-7; no definite D call. CDR3 length: 16 residues. Germline V lookup: CDR1 SGDLS, CDR2 YYNGEE. With 0 bases removed from V and 3 bases from J, the gap between germline ends came to 16 bases. CDR3 in amino acids: CASSVGPSSAIYEQYF. CDR3 sequence (DNA): TGTGCCAGCAGCGTAGGCCCCAGCAGTGCTATCTACGAGCAGTACTTC.

This chain links TRBV27 with TRBJ1-4; tentative D call: TRBD1 (6 bases). CDR3 size: 14 residues. Trimming took 5 bases from V and 5 from J, leaving 12 bases between them. CDR1 MNHEY and CDR2 SMNVEV come from the germline V gene (reference sequence). The DNA for the CDR3 is TGTGCCAGCAGTCAGGACAGTGGGAATGAAAAACTGTTTTTT. Amino acid sequence: CASSQDSGNEKLFF.

This clonotype was detected a few times. The genes are TRBV11-2 and TRBJ1-1; D call uncertain. Germline CDR1 reads SGHAT; CDR2 reads FQNNGV. The ends were cut back, 0 bases at V and 4 bases at J, with 12 bases in the middle. CDR3 length: 15 amino acids. The CDR3 DNA follows: TGTGCCAGCAGCTTAGATCGGTGGGTACCCACTGAAGCTTTCTTT. This translates into CASSLDRWVPTEAFF.

The chain links TRBV27 to TRBJ1-6; TRBD1 might be the D (6 bases). The CDR3 is made up of 16 amino acids. V was shortened by 6 bases and J by 0 bases, with 12 bases between the two germline ends. Germline CDR1 is MNHEY and CDR2 is SMNVEV (reference sequence). CDR3 sequence reads: CASSQGPSSYNSPLHF. The CDR3 DNA sequence: TGTGCCAGCAGCCAGGGGCCGAGCTCCTATAATTCACCCCTCCACTTT.

This clonotype was observed once. The gene calls are TRBV5-1 and TRBJ2-2; D perhaps matches TRBD1 (6 bases). With 7 bases removed from V and 6 bases from J, the gap between germline ends came to 13 bases. CDR1 SGHRS and CDR2 YFSETQ come from the germline V gene. The CDR3 covers 13 residues. The CDR3 protein is CASGKQGAGELFF. The CDR3 coding sequence is TGCGCCAGCGGAAAACAGGGAGCCGGGGAGCTGTTTTTT.